Following are 19 T cell receptor beta chains from one sample sequenced in a study of CD8 T cells in ankylosing spondylitis. TCRdb redid the calling of the 5' RACE reads with MiXCR, one entry per CDR3 protein. This sample has some 200,000 distinct CDR3 sequences, with 10% to 15% found just once. Sequenced material: blood, either unsorted or a sorted T cell fraction (not recorded which). These receptors all come from a male donor with ankylosing spondylitis or in good health (not recorded which).

This clonotype occurred a few times. The genes are TRBV20-1 and TRBJ2-3; 11 nucleotides align to TRBD2. V trimming: 0 bases; J trimming: 3 bases; junction bases outside the gene matches: 14. CDR1 and CDR2 from the germline V gene are DFQATT and SNEGSKA (reference sequence). The CDR3 runs 19 residues. This CDR3 reads CSARDTRTSGWGKTDTQYF. The DNA for the CDR3 is TGCAGTGCTAGAGATACCCGGACTAGCGGGTGGGGGAAAACAGATACGCAGTATTTT.

The chain recombines TRBV14 with TRBJ2-2; D gene uncertain. The CDR3 has 14 amino acids. The V end lost 0 bases, the J end lost 5 bases, and 7 bases lay between the germline ends. Looked up from germline, CDR1 is SGHDN and CDR2 is FVKESK. The CDR3: CASSQEGWTGELFF. The CDR3 nucleotides read TGTGCCAGCAGCCAAGAAGGTTGGACCGGGGAGCTGTTTTTT.

In its sample, this clonotype was seen a few times. The rearrangement joins TRBV10-2 to TRBJ2-1, with 7 bases lining up with TRBD2. After removal of 7 bases from V and 5 bases from J, the junction contained 8 bases not matched to a gene. The CDR3 sequence is 14 residues long. Germline CDR1 reads WSHSY; CDR2 reads SAAADI. In DNA form, the CDR3 reads TGCGCCAGCACGTGGCTAGCGGAGCACAATGAGCAGTTCTTC. Translated, it gives CASTWLAEHNEQFF.

CDR3 DNA: TGTGCCAGCACCGGTACGGGACTCCAAGAGACCCAGTACTTC. It specifies CASTGTGLQETQYF. The chain recombines TRBV12-3 or TRBV12-4 with TRBJ2-5; maybe TRBD2 (6 bases). CDR3 length: 14 residues. V lost 7 bases and J 1 base, leaving 13 bases between the germline ends.

The V call is TRBV12-3 or TRBV12-4, the J call TRBJ2-7, with D possibly being TRBD1 (7 bases). V was pared by 5 bases and J by 7 bases, with 21 bases between. CDR3 size: 15 residues. CDR3 DNA sequence: TGTGCCAGCAGTACCACAGGGGCCGGTCGGGGGGAGCAGTACTTC. This codes for CASSTTGAGRGEQYF.

The chain links TRBV7-9 to TRBJ2-3; TRBD2 might be the D (5 bases). Trimming cost V 4 bases and J 3 bases, with 11 bases left between them. This CDR3 has 14 amino acids. The germline V gene has CDR1 SEHNR and CDR2 FQNEAQ (reference sequence). The CDR3 here is CASSWADFTDTQYF. CDR3 bases: TGTGCCAGCAGCTGGGCGGACTTTACAGATACGCAGTATTTT.

This clonotype has a handful of counts. This sequence joins TRBV7-6 and TRBJ2-1, with TRBD2 matching over 9 bases. The V segment lost 1 base and the J segment 9 bases; nucleotides outside the gene matches: 7. CDR3 size: 15 residues. CDR1 SGHVS and CDR2 FNYEAQ come from the germline V gene. The chain's CDR3 is CASSLGRGGAGEQFF. CDR3 bases: TGTGCCAGCAGCTTAGGGCGGGGGGGCGCGGGTGAGCAGTTCTTC.

The chain employs TRBV4-1 and TRBJ1-1; no firm D call. Germline values: CDR1 MGHRA, CDR2 YSYEKL. V shed 2 bases and J shed 0 bases, with 7 bases lying between them. The length of the CDR3 is 14 residues. For the CDR3, the DNA is TGCGCCAGCAGCCAATCGGGATTGAACACTGAAGCTTTCTTT. Its protein product is CASSQSGLNTEAFF.

This clonotype was seen repeatedly, ten times or more. The chain employs TRBV12-3 or TRBV12-4 and TRBJ2-3; no firm D call. The CDR3 sequence is 13 residues long. The V and J ends lost 8 bases and 4 bases respectively, with 13 bases between them. The CDR3 nucleotides read TGTGCCAGCTCCCCGGGTGGGCCAGATACGCAGTATTTT. It yields the protein CASSPGGPDTQYF.

The sample holds a few counts of this clonotype. This sequence joins TRBV6-1 and TRBJ2-5; 15 nucleotides agree with TRBD2. CDR3 length equals 16 residues. The J segment lost 5 bases and the V segment lost 6 bases, leaving 7 bases of the junction unmatched. Germline CDR1 is MNHNS and CDR2 is SASEGT. The CDR3 loop reads CASSPGTSGRRETQYF. The CDR3 DNA is TGTGCCAGCAGCCCCGGGACTAGCGGGAGGAGGGAGACCCAGTACTTC.

The sample holds many counts of this clonotype. V is TRBV7-6 and J is TRBJ2-7; tentatively, D is TRBD1 (5 bases). Trimming took 3 bases from V and 0 from J, leaving 15 bases between them. The CDR3 consists of 16 residues. The germline V gene has CDR1 SGHVS and CDR2 FNYEAQ. For the CDR3, the DNA is TGTGCCAGCAGCTTTGGGTTGGGGCTAAGCTCCTACGAGCAGTACTTC. Translation: CASSFGLGLSSYEQYF. The full variable domain, its missing parts supplied by reference TRBV7-6 and TRBJ2-7, is GAGVSQSPRYKVTKRGQDVALRCDPISGHVSLYWYRQALGQGPEFLTYFNYEAQQDKSGLPNDRFSAERPEGSISTLTIQRTEQRDSAMYRCASSFGLGLSSYEQYFGPGTRLTVT.

This clonotype was counted only a few times. J is TRBJ2-3 and V is TRBV7-9; 7 positions agree with TRBD1. The CDR3 extends over 13 amino acids. J was trimmed by 4 bases and V by 5 bases; bases with no gene match: 3. The germline gives CDR1 SEHNR, CDR2 FQNEAQ (reference sequence). This chain's CDR3 is CASSPGQADTQYF. As DNA, the CDR3 is TGTGCCAGCAGCCCAGGACAGGCAGATACGCAGTATTTT.

V and J are TRBV9 and TRBJ2-7, with TRBD2 matching over 9 bases. Germline CDR1 and CDR2: SGDLS and YYNGEE. The CDR3 spans 16 residues. The J segment lost 0 bases and the V segment lost 0 bases, leaving 4 bases of the junction unmatched. CDR3 bases: TGTGCCAGCAGCGTAGGGGGTAGCGGGAGCTCCTACGAGCAGTACTTC. Encoded protein: CASSVGGSGSSYEQYF. Full variable domain (rest looked up from reference TRBV9 and TRBJ2-7): DSGVTQTPKHLITATGQRVTLRCSPRSGDLSVYWYQQSLDQGLQFLIQYYNGEERAKGNILERFSAQQFPDLHSELNLSSLELGDSALYFCASSVGGSGSSYEQYFGPGTRLTVT.

This sequence joins TRBV19 and TRBJ1-4; perhaps TRBD1 as D (5 bases). Germline V gene sequence: CDR1 LNHDA, CDR2 SQIVND (reference sequence). CDR3 length: 14 residues. V was pared by 4 bases and J by 0 bases, with 6 bases between. CDR3 sequence reads: CASSKTATNEKLFF. As DNA, the CDR3 is TGTGCCAGTAGTAAGACAGCAACTAATGAAAAACTGTTTTTT.

This clonotype was seen a handful of times. J is TRBJ1-5 and V is TRBV5-6; D ambiguous. The CDR3 runs to 13 residues. CDR1 is SGHDT, CDR2 YYEEEE, per germline. Trimming took off 6 bases at V and 5 bases at J, with 12 bases between the two ends. CDR3 nucleotide sequence: TGTGCCAGCACCCTGGGAGGCCATCAGCCCCAGCATTTT. Protein: CASTLGGHQPQHF.

The chain recombines TRBV3-1 with TRBJ2-1; 16 bases are shared with TRBD2. The trim removed 0 bases at V and 8 bases at J, leaving 4 bases unmatched. CDR3 length: 17 amino acids. Germline V lookup: CDR1 LGHDT, CDR2 YNNKEL (reference sequence). This CDR3 is CASSQEGTSGGAHEQFF. The CDR3 DNA reads TGTGCCAGCAGCCAAGAAGGGACTAGCGGGGGGGCACATGAGCAGTTCTTC.

This clonotype was recorded a few times. This chain connects TRBV20-1 to TRBJ2-7; TRBD2 aligns across 10 bases. Germline-derived CDR1 and CDR2 are DFQATT and SNEGSKA (reference sequence). V lost 3 bases, J lost 3 bases, and 8 bases stayed unmatched. The CDR3 loop spans 15 amino acids. The CDR3 region is CSASDPTSGVYEQYF. CDR3 DNA: TGCAGTGCTAGCGACCCTACTAGCGGGGTCTACGAGCAGTACTTC.

This sequence joins TRBV6-1 and TRBJ2-7, with TRBD2 identical over 8 bases. This CDR3 comprises 14 residues. The trim removed 3 bases at V and 5 bases at J, leaving 6 bases unmatched. CDR1 MNHNS and CDR2 SASEGT come from the germline V gene. Written as DNA, the CDR3 is TGTGCCAGCAGTGACTTAACGGGAGGGAACGAGCAGTACTTC. It translates to CASSDLTGGNEQYF.

This chain uses TRBV5-1 with TRBJ2-7; TRBD1 might be the D (6 bases). The V end lost 0 bases, the J end lost 5 bases, and 12 bases lay between the germline ends. The CDR3 consists of 14 residues. The germline CDR1 and CDR2 sequences are SGHRS and YFSETQ. Here the CDR3 DNA reads TGCGCCAGCAGCTTGGGACAGGCCGAGGACGAGCAGTACTTC. It encodes CASSLGQAEDEQYF.